Presented here are 26 T cell receptor beta chains from one specimen sequenced in a study of regulatory T cells in long-lasting Graves disease. As for time point: newly diagnosed GD, antithyroid drugs for less than 3 months. Preparation of the TCR library used RNA extracted from PBMCs. According to the study, TCR beta libraries were built with iRepertoire HTBI primers and CDR3-region Arm-PCR. TCRdb re-called the multiplex PCR reads through MiXCR, storing one row per CDR3 protein. This table holds over 350,000 distinct CDR3 sequences, over 12% found once. These data are also associated with another study on T cells in Graves' hyperthyroidism and ophthalmopathy.

This material consisted of peripheral blood mononuclear cells (PBMCs), taken at new diagnosis, from a patient treated with antithyroid drugs. Receptor source: a woman between 40 and 50 years old with Graves disease.

This clonotype occurred a few times. This chain uses TRBV7-9 with TRBJ2-1, with 7 bases matching TRBD2. CDR3 length: 14 amino acids. V was pared by 7 bases and J by 8 bases, with 11 bases of the junction left unmatched. The germline V gene encodes CDR1 SEHNR and CDR2 FQNEAQ (reference sequence). CDR3 nucleotides: TGTGCCAGCACATTCGCGGGAGCTCGCGATGAGCAGTTCTTC. This sequence encodes CASTFAGARDEQFF.

This clonotype was counted ten times or more. V and J are TRBV12-3 or TRBV12-4 and TRBJ2-2; D is uncertain. V lost 6 bases, J lost 4 bases, and 9 bases lay in between. The CDR3 is 13 residues long. This CDR3 is CASRILGTGELFF. The CDR3 DNA reads TGTGCCAGCAGAATACTGGGCACCGGGGAGCTGTTTTTT.

This clonotype was found many times. V is TRBV3-1 and J is TRBJ2-1; 10 bases fit TRBD2. This CDR3 has 17 amino acids. Looked up from germline, CDR1 is LGHDT and CDR2 is YNNKEL (reference sequence). The V gene end was trimmed by 5 bases and the J gene end by 8 bases; junction bases not matched to a gene: 15. CDR3 nucleotides: TGTGCCAGCAGCGAGCTCAGCGGGAGGGCTCTGTATCATGAGCAGTTCTTC. Protein: CASSELSGRALYHEQFF.

In this sample, this clonotype turned up many times. This chain links TRBV28 with TRBJ2-3, with TRBD2 matching over 10 bases. V lost 6 bases to trimming and J lost 0 bases; unmatched junction nucleotides: 3. Per germline, CDR1 MDHEN and CDR2 SYDVKM. This CDR3 is 15 amino acids long. The CDR3 DNA sequence: TGTGCCAGCAGCTCTAGCGGGAGTAGCACAGATACGCAGTATTTT. This codes for CASSSSGSSTDTQYF.

At least ten counts were recorded for this clonotype. This chain uses TRBV7-9 with TRBJ2-7; TRBD2 agrees at 9 bases. Germline CDR1 is SEHNR and CDR2 is FQNEAQ (reference sequence). Unmatched junction bases numbered 10, after V lost 10 bases and J lost 3 bases. There are 14 residues in the CDR3. The CDR3 protein is CATSIAGVDYEQYF. In nucleotides, the CDR3 is TGTGCCACCTCCATAGCGGGGGTCGACTACGAGCAGTACTTC.

This clonotype appeared many times. The chain links TRBV19 to TRBJ2-1, with 10 nucleotides matching TRBD1. CDR1 LNHDA and CDR2 SQIVND come from the germline V gene (reference sequence). The trim removed 5 bases at V and 7 bases at J, leaving 8 bases unmatched. CDR3 length equals 15 residues. CDR3 sequence (DNA): TGTGCCAGTAGTGGGGACAGGGGACCGACGAATGAGCAGTTCTTC. As protein: CASSGDRGPTNEQFF.

The V and J genes are TRBV25-1 and TRBJ2-7, with D perhaps TRBD1 (6 bases). Trimming removed 1 base from V and 6 bases from J, with 19 bases in between. CDR1 is MGHDK, CDR2 SYGVNS, per germline. The CDR3 totals 16 residues. This chain's CDR3 is CASSEFFLDRLSEQYF. In DNA, the CDR3 is TGTGCCAGCAGTGAATTCTTCCTTGACAGGCTGAGCGAGCAGTACTTC.

This clonotype was found a few times. CDR3 region: CASSLRAGNTENTIYF. The CDR3 coding sequence is TGTGCCAGCAGCCTCCGCGCCGGGAATACTGAAAACACCATATATTTT. The chain joins TRBV9 to TRBJ1-3, with D unclear. This CDR3 has 16 residues. Germline V gene data show CDR1 as SGDLS and CDR2 as YYNGEE. The V end lost 4 bases, the J end lost 6 bases, and 20 bases lay between the germline ends.

This clonotype was detected many times. This sequence joins TRBV4-2 and TRBJ2-5; no clear D. The CDR3 contains 16 residues. Trimming took off 0 bases at V and 0 bases at J, with 11 bases between the two ends. Germline CDR1 and CDR2: LGHNA and YNFKEQ. CDR3 region: CASSQDGLGYQETQYF. DNA of the CDR3: TGTGCCAGCAGCCAAGACGGTCTGGGCTACCAAGAGACCCAGTACTTC.

The rearrangement links TRBV7-8 to TRBJ2-7; tentatively, D is TRBD1 (6 bases). This CDR3 has 15 amino acids. V was clipped by 2 bases and J by 2 bases, with 13 bases between them. The germline V gene encodes CDR1 SGHVS and CDR2 FQNEAQ. Here the CDR3 reads CASSLLQGYAYEQYF. CDR3 DNA: TGTGCCAGCAGCTTACTGCAGGGGTATGCCTACGAGCAGTACTTC.

In the case of this clonotype: This may arise from a read error, as a much more abundant clone is one base away. This sequence joins TRBV28 and TRBJ1-1; D gene ambiguous. The V and J ends lost 4 bases and 6 bases respectively, with 15 bases between them. The CDR3 has 14 residues. The germline V gene has CDR1 MDHEN and CDR2 SYDVKM. The CDR3 protein is CASSSYQDGAEAFF. CDR3 coding DNA: TGTGCCAGCAGTTCCTACCAGGATGGGGCTGAAGCTTTCTTT. The full variable domain, completed using reference TRBV28 and TRBJ1-1, is DVKVTQSSRYLVKRTGEKVFLECVQDMDHENMFWYRQDPGLGLRLIYFSYDVKMKEKGDIPEGYSVSREKKERFSLILESASTNQTSMYLCASSSYQDGAEAFFGQGTRLTVV.

DNA of the CDR3: TGTGCCAGCGCAGGGTATAGCAATCAGCCCCAGCATTTT. Protein product: CASAGYSNQPQHF. The chain uses TRBV4-2 and TRBJ1-5; TRBD1 is a possible D gene (5 bases). Germline loops: CDR1 LGHNA, CDR2 YNFKEQ. This CDR3 has 13 residues. V was cut by 8 bases and J by 0 bases, with 8 bases left in between.

This clonotype was recorded at least ten times. This chain uses TRBV28 with TRBJ2-1; 9 positions agree with TRBD2. With 7 bases clipped from V and 0 bases from J, the junction kept 4 bases outside the gene matches. CDR3 length: 15 residues. CDR1 and CDR2 from the germline V gene are MDHEN and SYDVKM. The CDR3 DNA is TGTGCCAGCACCTTTAGCGGGAGCTCCTACAATGAGCAGTTCTTC. Its protein product is CASTFSGSSYNEQFF.

In its sample, this clonotype was seen many times. This sequence joins TRBV2 and TRBJ2-7, with a tentative D call TRBD1 (5 bases). V was pared by 3 bases and J by 5 bases, with 11 bases between. CDR1 SNHLY and CDR2 FYNNEI come from the germline V gene. This CDR3 is built from 13 residues. CDR3 in amino acids: CASSDQGRNEQYF. CDR3 DNA sequence: TGTGCCAGCAGTGATCAGGGCCGAAACGAGCAGTACTTC.

In its sample, this clonotype was seen many times. The CDR3 DNA reads TGTGCCAGCAGCTTAGATGCGCTGCCCGGGGAGCTGTTTTTT. The encoded protein is CASSLDALPGELFF. The chain carries TRBV7-6 and TRBJ2-2; the D is unclear. Germline V CDR1 and CDR2: SGHVS, FNYEAQ. Trimming took 1 base from V and 6 from J, leaving 9 bases between them. The CDR3 runs to 14 residues.

This clonotype is a singleton in its sample. The genes are TRBV11-1 and TRBJ2-4; 7 bases agree with TRBD1. The length of the CDR3 is 15 residues. Germline V gene data show CDR1 as SGHAT and CDR2 as FQDESV (reference sequence). Germline trimming cut 4 bases from V and 8 bases from J; bases unmatched to any gene: 11. CDR3 bases: TGTGCCAGCAGCTCCCAAAACAGGGGAACGGACATTCAGTACTTC. Amino acid sequence: CASSSQNRGTDIQYF.

In its sample, this clonotype was seen many times. The rearrangement joins TRBV6-2 or TRBV6-3 to TRBJ2-1, with a weak D call TRBD1 (6 bases). V was cut by 0 bases and J by 6 bases, with 12 bases left in between. Germline V gene lookup returns CDR1 MNHEY and CDR2 SVGEGT. This CDR3 comprises 15 residues. This chain's CDR3 is CASSYSAGASNEQFF. CDR3 sequence (DNA): TGTGCCAGCAGTTACTCGGCAGGGGCGTCCAATGAGCAGTTCTTC.

The rearrangement uses TRBV20-1 and TRBJ2-3; 13 bases map to TRBD2. After removal of 1 base from V and 3 bases from J, the junction contained 7 bases not matched to a gene. The length of the CDR3 is 17 residues. Germline CDR1 is DFQATT and CDR2 is SNEGSKA (reference sequence). The CDR3, as DNA: TGCAGTGCTAGAGCTACTAGCGGGAGGGCCGTGACAGATACGCAGTATTTT. This sequence encodes CSARATSGRAVTDTQYF.

There are many counts of this clonotype. J is TRBJ2-7 and V is TRBV4-3; D not certain. Germline V CDR1 and CDR2: LGHNA, YSLEER. The CDR3 is 13 residues long. V gave up 0 bases and J gave up 3 bases, with 6 bases separating them. The CDR3 reads CASSQEWGYEQYF. The CDR3 nucleotides read TGCGCCAGCAGCCAAGAATGGGGCTACGAGCAGTACTTC.

The table lists this clonotype with a few counts. The chain's CDR3 is CASSPDGQGWDEQYF. CDR3 sequence (DNA): TGTGCCAGCAGCCCCGACGGACAGGGTTGGGACGAGCAGTACTTC. The chain couples TRBV9 to TRBJ2-7; 8 nucleotides match TRBD1. CDR1 and CDR2 (germline): SGDLS, YYNGEE. After removal of 4 bases from V and 5 bases from J, the junction contained 11 bases not matched to a gene. The CDR3 spans 15 residues.

V is TRBV6-1 and J is TRBJ2-4; D may match TRBD1 or TRBD2 (5 bases each). CDR1 and CDR2 (germline): MNHNS, SASEGT. The V end was cut by 6 bases, the J end by 14 bases, with 14 bases between. The CDR3 runs 11 residues. For the CDR3, the DNA is TGTGCCAGCAGCTCCGGGACCTCCAAGTACTTC. This encodes CASSSGTSKYF.

This clonotype was found many times. The V call is TRBV10-3, the J call TRBJ1-2, with D perhaps matching TRBD1 (6 bases). This CDR3 has 15 residues. Germline values: CDR1 ENHRY, CDR2 SYGVKD. Trimming shortened V by 6 bases and J by 7 bases, and 21 bases separated the two germline ends. CDR3 sequence reads: CAISAPSDRFRGYTF. The CDR3 nucleotides are TGTGCCATCAGCGCCCCCTCAGACAGGTTTCGTGGCTACACCTTC.

This clonotype showed up just a few times. The rearrangement links TRBV27 to TRBJ1-2; D is uncertain. V lost 4 bases, J lost 4 bases, and 10 bases lay in between. CDR3 length equals 13 residues. Germline V gene lookup returns CDR1 MNHEY and CDR2 SMNVEV (reference sequence). CDR3 sequence (DNA): TGTGCCAGCAGTTGGACCCGCAGCTATGGCTACACCTTC. It encodes CASSWTRSYGYTF.

This clonotype appeared many times. One junction end disagrees with the germline gene, perhaps due to a read error. The rearrangement uses TRBV7-7 and TRBJ2-1, with D possibly being TRBD2 (5 bases). The CDR3 contains 15 residues. CDR1 and CDR2 from the germline V gene are SSHAT and FNYEAQ (reference sequence). The CDR3 here is CASSPQSGRYNEQFF. CDR3 in DNA: TGTGCTAGCAGCCCCCAGAGCGGACGCTACAATGAGCAGTTCTTC.

This chain joins TRBV4-2 and TRBJ2-5; 10 bases are a match to TRBD1. This CDR3 contains 16 residues. With 4 bases clipped from V and 4 bases from J, the junction kept 9 bases outside the gene matches. Germline V CDR1 and CDR2: LGHNA, YNFKEQ. The chain's CDR3 is CASSRRDRGSGETQYF. CDR3 DNA: TGTGCCAGCAGCCGCAGGGACAGGGGTTCGGGAGAGACCCAGTACTTC.

About this clonotype: Being one base from a much bigger clone, this may be a read error. It is likely a read error, because the conserved phenylalanine at the end of the CDR3 is missing. The rearrangement links TRBV12-3 or TRBV12-4 to TRBJ2-2; a possible D gene is TRBD2 (5 bases). CDR3 length equals 16 residues. The V and J ends lost 6 bases and 0 bases respectively, with 14 bases between them. The CDR3 spells CASSRGWVTNTGELFS. CDR3 in DNA: TGTGCCAGCAGCCGGGGTTGGGTCACGAACACCGGGGAGCTGTTTTCT.